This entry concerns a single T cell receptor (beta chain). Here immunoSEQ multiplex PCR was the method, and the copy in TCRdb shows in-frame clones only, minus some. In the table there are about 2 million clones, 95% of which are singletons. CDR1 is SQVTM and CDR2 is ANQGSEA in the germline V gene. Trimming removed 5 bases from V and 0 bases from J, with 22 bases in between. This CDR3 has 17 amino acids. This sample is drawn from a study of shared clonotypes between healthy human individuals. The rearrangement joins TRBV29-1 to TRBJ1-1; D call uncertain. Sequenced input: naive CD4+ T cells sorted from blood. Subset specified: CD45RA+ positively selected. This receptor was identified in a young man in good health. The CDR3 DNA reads TGCAGCGTTACCGGTACGGGGAGGTCTTTCATGAACACTGAAGCTTTCTTT. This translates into CSVTGTGRSFMNTEAFF.